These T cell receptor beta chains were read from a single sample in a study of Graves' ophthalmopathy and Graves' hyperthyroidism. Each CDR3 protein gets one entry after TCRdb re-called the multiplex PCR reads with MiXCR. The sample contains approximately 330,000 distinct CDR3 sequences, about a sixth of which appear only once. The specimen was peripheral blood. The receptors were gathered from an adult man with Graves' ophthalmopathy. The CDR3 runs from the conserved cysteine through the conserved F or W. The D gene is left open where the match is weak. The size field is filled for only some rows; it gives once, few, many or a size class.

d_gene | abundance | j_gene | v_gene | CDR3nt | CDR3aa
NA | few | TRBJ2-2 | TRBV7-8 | TGTGCCAGCAGCTTAGATGCGGGGATCGGGGAGCTGTTTTTT | CASSLDAGIGELFF
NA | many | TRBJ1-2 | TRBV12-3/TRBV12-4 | TGTGCCAGCATTACCAAGCAAACAGGCTTATATGGCTACACCTTC | CASITKQTGLYGYTF
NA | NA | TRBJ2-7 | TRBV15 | TGTGCCAGTGGGAACGAGCAGTACTTC | CASGNEQYF
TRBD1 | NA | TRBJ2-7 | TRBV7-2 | TGTGCCAGCAGCTCCCTCTGGGACAGGGACGACGAGCAGTACTTC | CASSSLWDRDDEQYF
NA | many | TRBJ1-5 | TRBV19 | TGTGCCAGTCTGTCCCAATATAGCAATCAGCCCCAGCATTTT | CASLSQYSNQPQHF
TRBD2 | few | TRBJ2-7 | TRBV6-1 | TGTGCCAGCAATCCCGGGACTAGCGGGTCTTTTCCCCTCGAGCAGTACTTC | CASNPGTSGSFPLEQYF
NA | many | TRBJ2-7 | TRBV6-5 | TGTGCCAGCAGTTTCGGGACCGACGGTCCGCAGTACTTC | CASSFGTDGPQYF
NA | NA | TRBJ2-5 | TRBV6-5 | TGTGCCAGCAAGGCGGGAGAGACCCAGTACTTC | CASKAGETQYF
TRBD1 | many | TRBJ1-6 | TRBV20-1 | TGCAGTGCTAGAGCCGGGACAGGGGCTGATAATTCACCCCTCCACTTT | CSARAGTGADNSPLHF
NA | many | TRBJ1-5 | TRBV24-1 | TGTGCCACCAGTACGGGGTGGGGAAATCAGCCCCAGCATTTT | CATSTGWGNQPQHF
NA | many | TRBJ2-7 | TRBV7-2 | TGTGCCAGCAGCTTAGTAGAGGGGGATCGGTACGAGCAGTACTTC | CASSLVEGDRYEQYF
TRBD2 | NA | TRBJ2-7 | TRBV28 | TGTGCCAGCACCCTGGGACTAGCTGTTACCTACGAGCAGTACTTC | CASTLGLAVTYEQYF
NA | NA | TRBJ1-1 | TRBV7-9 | TGTGCCAGCAGCTTAGTGGCGGGTTACACTGAAGCTTTCTTT | CASSLVAGYTEAFF
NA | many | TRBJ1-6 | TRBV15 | TGTGCCACCAGCAGAGATCGCACCAATTCACCCCTCCACTTT | CATSRDRTNSPLHF
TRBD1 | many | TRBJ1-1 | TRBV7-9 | TGTGCCAGCAGCTTAGCAGGGGGCAGTAACACTGAAGCTTTCTTT | CASSLAGGSNTEAFF
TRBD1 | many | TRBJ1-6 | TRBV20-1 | TGCAGTGCAAGAGGGTTACAGGGGGGCTATAATTCACCCCTCCACTTT | CSARGLQGGYNSPLHF
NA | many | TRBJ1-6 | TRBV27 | TGTGCCAGCAGTTTGACTATTACAGGGTGGGATTCACCCCTCCACTTT | CASSLTITGWDSPLHF
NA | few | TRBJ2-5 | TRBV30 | TGTGCCTGGAGTGTACGCTCTGCGCCGACCCAGTACTTC | CAWSVRSAPTQYF
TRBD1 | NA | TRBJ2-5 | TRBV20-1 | TGCAGTGCTAACGACAGGGTTGAGACCCAGTACTTC | CSANDRVETQYF